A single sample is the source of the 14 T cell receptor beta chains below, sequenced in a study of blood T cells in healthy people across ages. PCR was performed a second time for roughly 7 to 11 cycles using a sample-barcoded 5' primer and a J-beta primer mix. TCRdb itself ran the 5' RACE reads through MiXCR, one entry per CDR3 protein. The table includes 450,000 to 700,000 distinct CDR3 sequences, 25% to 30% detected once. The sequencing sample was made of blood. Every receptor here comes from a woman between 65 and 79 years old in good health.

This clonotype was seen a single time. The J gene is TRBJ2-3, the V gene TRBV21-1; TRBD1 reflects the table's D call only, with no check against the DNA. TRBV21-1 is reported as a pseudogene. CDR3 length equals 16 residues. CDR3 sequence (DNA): TGTGCCAGCAGCGAAGAGGACAGAGCACCTCCAGATACGCAGTATTTT. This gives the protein CASSEEDRAPPDTQYF.

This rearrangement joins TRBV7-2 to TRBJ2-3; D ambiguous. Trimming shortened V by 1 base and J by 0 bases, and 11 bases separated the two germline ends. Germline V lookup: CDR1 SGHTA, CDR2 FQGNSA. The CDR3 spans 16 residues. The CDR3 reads CASSLVGRSSTDTQYF. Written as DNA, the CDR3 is TGTGCCAGCAGCTTAGTAGGCAGGTCTAGCACAGATACGCAGTATTTT.

CDR3 coding DNA: TGCGCCAGCAGCCAAGTTCTACTCCAGACTTCCTACAATGAGCAGTTCTTC. This encodes CASSQVLLQTSYNEQFF. The V and J genes are TRBV4-3 and TRBJ2-5; no definite D call. Matching the DNA end better, TRBJ2-1 makes the J call doubtful. The germline V gene encodes CDR1 LGHNA and CDR2 YSLEER. This CDR3 has 17 amino acids.

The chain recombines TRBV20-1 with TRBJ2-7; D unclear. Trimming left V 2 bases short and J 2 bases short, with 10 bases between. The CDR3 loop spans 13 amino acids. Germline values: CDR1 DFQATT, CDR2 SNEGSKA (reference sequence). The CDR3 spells CSARKDNTYEQYF. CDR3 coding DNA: TGCAGTGCTAGAAAAGACAACACCTACGAGCAGTACTTC.

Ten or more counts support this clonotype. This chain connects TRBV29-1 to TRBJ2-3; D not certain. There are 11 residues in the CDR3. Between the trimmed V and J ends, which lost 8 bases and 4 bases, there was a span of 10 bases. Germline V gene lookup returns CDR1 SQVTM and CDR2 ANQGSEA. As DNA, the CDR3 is TGCAGCATGAGTCACGCAGATACGCAGTATTTT. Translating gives CSMSHADTQYF.

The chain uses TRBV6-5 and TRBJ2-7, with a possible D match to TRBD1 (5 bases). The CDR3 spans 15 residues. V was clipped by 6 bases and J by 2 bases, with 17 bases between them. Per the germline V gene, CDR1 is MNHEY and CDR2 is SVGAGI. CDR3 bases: TGTGCCAGCAGCCCTCAACCCACAGGAACCTACGAGCAGTACTTC. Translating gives CASSPQPTGTYEQYF.

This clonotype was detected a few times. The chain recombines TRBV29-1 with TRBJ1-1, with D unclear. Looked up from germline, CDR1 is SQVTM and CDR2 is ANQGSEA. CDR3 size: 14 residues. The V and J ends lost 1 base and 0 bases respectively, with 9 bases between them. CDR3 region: CSVEGNIMNTEAFF. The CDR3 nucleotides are TGCAGCGTTGAAGGGAACATTATGAACACTGAAGCTTTCTTT.

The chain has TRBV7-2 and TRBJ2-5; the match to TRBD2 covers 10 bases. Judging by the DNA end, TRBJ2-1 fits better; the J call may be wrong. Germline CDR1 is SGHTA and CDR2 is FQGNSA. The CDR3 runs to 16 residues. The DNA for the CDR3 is TGTGCCAGCAGCCCCTCTGAGCGGGGGGGCCGGGGTGAGCAGTTCTTC. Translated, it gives CASSPSERGGRGEQFF.

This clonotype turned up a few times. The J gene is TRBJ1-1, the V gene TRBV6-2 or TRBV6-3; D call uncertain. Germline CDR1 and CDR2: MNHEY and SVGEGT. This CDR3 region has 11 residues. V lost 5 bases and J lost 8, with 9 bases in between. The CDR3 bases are TGTGCCAGCAGTGGGCGGAAGGAAGCTTTCTTT. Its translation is CASSGRKEAFF.

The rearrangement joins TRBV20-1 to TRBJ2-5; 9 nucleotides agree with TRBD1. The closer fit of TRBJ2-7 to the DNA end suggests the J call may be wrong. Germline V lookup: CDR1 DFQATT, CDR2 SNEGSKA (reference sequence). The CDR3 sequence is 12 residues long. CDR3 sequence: CSASDRGYEQYF. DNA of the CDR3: TGCAGTGCTTCGGACAGGGGTTACGAGCAGTACTTC.

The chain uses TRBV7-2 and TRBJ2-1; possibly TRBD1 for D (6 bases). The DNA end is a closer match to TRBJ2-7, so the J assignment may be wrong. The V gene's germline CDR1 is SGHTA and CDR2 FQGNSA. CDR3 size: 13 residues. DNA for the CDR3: TGTGCCAGCAGCTTGTACAGGGCCTACGAGCAGTACTTC. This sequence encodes CASSLYRAYEQYF.

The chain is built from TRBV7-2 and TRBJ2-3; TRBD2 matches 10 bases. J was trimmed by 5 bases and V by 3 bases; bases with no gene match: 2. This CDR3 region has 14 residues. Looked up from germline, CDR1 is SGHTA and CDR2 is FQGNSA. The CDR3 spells CASSFTSGIDTQYF. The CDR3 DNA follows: TGTGCCAGCAGCTTTACTAGCGGGATAGATACGCAGTATTTT.

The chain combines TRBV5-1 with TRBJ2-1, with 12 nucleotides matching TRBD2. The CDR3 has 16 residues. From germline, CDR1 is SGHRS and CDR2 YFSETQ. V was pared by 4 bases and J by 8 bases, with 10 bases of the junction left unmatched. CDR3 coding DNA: TGCGCCAGCAGCCCGAGACTAGCGGGGGCAGGAGATGAGCAGTTCTTC. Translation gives CASSPRLAGAGDEQFF. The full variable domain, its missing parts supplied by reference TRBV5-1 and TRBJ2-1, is KAGVTQTPRYLIKTRGQQVTLSCSPISGHRSVSWYQQTPGQGLQFLFEYFSETQRNKGNFPGRFSGRQFSNSRSEMNVSTLELGDSALYLCASSPRLAGAGDEQFFGPGTRLTVL.

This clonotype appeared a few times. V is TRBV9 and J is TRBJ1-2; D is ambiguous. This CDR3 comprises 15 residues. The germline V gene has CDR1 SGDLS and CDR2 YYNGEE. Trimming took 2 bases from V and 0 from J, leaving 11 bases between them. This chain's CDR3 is CASSVWKTANYGYTF. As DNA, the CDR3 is TGTGCCAGCAGCGTGTGGAAAACCGCTAACTATGGCTACACCTTC.